Listed below are T cell receptor beta chains from one sample, sequenced in a study of control samples from healthy donors and cancer patients. The table came from immunoSEQ multiplex PCR; TCRdb's copy has only in-frame clones and leaves some out. The sample yields around 120,000 clones, approximately 87% seen once. Source material: blood. Receptors originate from a man aged 55-75 years in good health. The CDR3 runs from the conserved cysteine through the conserved F or W. A D gene is named only where the DNA matches it firmly.

d_call j_call v_call cdr3_aa
TRBD1 TRBJ1-2 TRBV19 CASTPNRGRNYTF
TRBD1 TRBJ1-2 TRBV5-6 CASSFGQGYGYTF
NA TRBJ1-6 TRBV28 CASRVGGNSPLHF
TRBD2 TRBJ2-7 TRBV4-3 CASSLQTSGAYEQYF
NA TRBJ2-1 TRBV19 CASSPIRTVQNYNEQFF
TRBD1 TRBJ1-6 TRBV30 CAWSPTDRGGSPLHF
TRBD1 TRBJ1-2 TRBV6-2/TRBV6-3 CASSSPGQGVRYGYTF
NA TRBJ2-1 TRBV27 CASSFRGPSYNEQFF
NA TRBJ2-2 TRBV7-6 CASSPQGGENTGELFF
TRBD1 TRBJ2-1 TRBV5-4 CASSLGAGTGGEQFF
NA TRBJ1-3 TRBV9 CASSVDTGDSGNTIYF
NA TRBJ2-7 TRBV24-1 CATSDFIFGTAGYEQYF
NA TRBJ2-2 TRBV5-4 CASSLGAGTDTGELFF
TRBD1 TRBJ2-3 TRBV6-5 CASRSSDRVLDTQYF